This T cell receptor beta chain was profiled in a study of blood T cell repertoires in COVID-19. The table lists this clone with a count of one. V lost 7 bases and J lost 1, with 4 bases in between. The CDR3 loop spans 10 amino acids. Germline V CDR1 and CDR2: DFQATT, SNEGSKA (reference sequence). Data came from immunoSEQ multiplex PCR; TCRdb stores just in-frame clones and leaves some out. The table records some 230,000 clones, roughly 83% of them present only once. The chain has TRBV20-1 and TRBJ2-5; no clear D gene. Sequencing was carried out using PBMCs or T cells enriched from blood (not recorded which). This TCR was recovered from a woman in her thirties or forties with acute COVID-19. The CDR3 sequence: CSVIQETQYF. The CDR3, as DNA: TGCAGTGTCATCCAAGAGACCCAGTACTTC.